Below, 8 T cell receptor beta chains from the same sample are listed, as sequenced in a study of cytomegalovirus exposure and HLA in healthy donors. Amplification used 60 Vbeta primers and 13 Jbeta primers. Generated by immunoSEQ multiplex PCR, the TCRdb table keeps only in-frame clones and is missing some. This table holds 95,000 to 150,000 clones, over 70% found once. Sequenced input: PBMCs. The receptors were sampled from a woman aged 45 to 65 in good health and CMV-seropositive.

The V gene is TRBV7-8, the J gene TRBJ2-3, with 7 bases identical to TRBD2. Unmatched junction bases numbered 13, after V lost 5 bases and J lost 2 bases. The CDR3 is 17 residues long. CDR1 and CDR2 (germline): SGHVS, FQNEAQ. CDR3 in amino acids: CASSRGGGNVPTDTQYF. CDR3 bases: TGTGCCAGCAGCCGCGGCGGGGGTAACGTTCCCACAGATACGCAGTATTTT.

The chain links TRBV7-9 to TRBJ1-4; 7 bases agree with TRBD1. The germline gives CDR1 SEHNR, CDR2 FQNEAQ (reference sequence). The CDR3 length is 16 residues. The J segment lost 7 bases and the V segment lost 1 base, leaving 9 bases of the junction unmatched. The chain's CDR3 is CASSLGLQGGTEKLFF. CDR3 in DNA: TGTGCCAGCAGCTTAGGTCTGCAGGGGGGAACTGAAAAACTGTTTTTT.

The table lists this clone with a few counts. The rearrangement links TRBV6-5 to TRBJ1-5; TRBD1 is a possible D gene (5 bases). Per germline, CDR1 MNHEY and CDR2 SVGAGI. The CDR3 is 15 residues long. Trimming cost V 0 bases and J 3 bases, with 9 bases left between them. CDR3 DNA sequence: TGTGCCAGCAGTTACTCCAGGGTCCTCAATCAGCCCCAGCATTTT. This gives the protein CASSYSRVLNQPQHF.

This clone was recorded once. The chain has TRBV27 and TRBJ2-7; 11 bases map to TRBD1. Germline lookup yields CDR1 MNHEY and CDR2 SMNVEV (reference sequence). V was clipped by 2 bases and J by 2 bases; unmatched bases: 2. The CDR3 totals 15 residues. The CDR3 bases are TGTGCCAGCAGTTTAAGGGACAGGGGGACCTACGAGCAGTACTTC. Protein: CASSLRDRGTYEQYF.

The V gene is TRBV10-3, the J gene TRBJ2-3; 9 positions match TRBD2. J lost 2 bases, V lost 8 bases, and 11 bases had no gene match. CDR1 is ENHRY, CDR2 SYGVKD, per germline. This CDR3 is 16 amino acids long. The CDR3 DNA follows: TGTGCCATCCGAGAGTTGACTAGCGGTTCCACAGATACGCAGTATTTT. Encoded protein: CAIRELTSGSTDTQYF.

V gene TRBV9 combines with J gene TRBJ2-1; 15 bases are shared with TRBD2. The germline gives CDR1 SGDLS, CDR2 YYNGEE. V lost 4 bases to trimming and J lost 0 bases; unmatched junction nucleotides: 8. The CDR3 covers 19 residues. CDR3 sequence reads: CASSPGLAGGPSSYNEQFF. CDR3 nucleotide sequence: TGTGCCAGCAGCCCCGGACTAGCGGGGGGGCCGAGCTCCTACAATGAGCAGTTCTTC.

The chain recombines TRBV5-4 with TRBJ2-7, with D maybe TRBD1 (5 bases). V was cut by 0 bases and J by 2 bases, with 9 bases left in between. The CDR3 length is 14 residues. Germline V gives CDR1 SGHNT, CDR2 YYREEE (reference sequence). DNA for the CDR3: TGTGCCAGCAGCTTGGAGGGGAACCCCTACGAGCAGTACTTC. Its translation is CASSLEGNPYEQYF.

The chain employs TRBV7-9 and TRBJ1-6, with a possible D match to TRBD1 (6 bases). Per germline, CDR1 SEHNR and CDR2 FQNEAQ (reference sequence). V was clipped by 6 bases and J by 5 bases, with 8 bases between them. The CDR3 contains 13 residues. In DNA, the CDR3 is TGTGCCAGCAGAGGGGGTAATAATTCACCCCTCCACTTT. Protein product: CASRGGNNSPLHF. The variable domain in full, with the rest retrieved from reference TRBV7-9 and TRBJ1-6, is DTGVSQNPRHKITKRGQNVTFRCDPISEHNRLYWYRQTLGQGPEFLTYFQNEAQLEKSRLLSDRFSAERPKGSFSTLEIQRTEQGDSAMYLCASRGGNNSPLHFGNGTRLTVT.